The rows below give T cell receptor beta chains drawn from one sample of a study of blood T cell repertoires in COVID-19. The repertoire was sequenced with immunoSEQ multiplex PCR; TCRdb's copy has only in-frame clones and lacks some. Of some 340,000 clones listed, around 87% are singletons. Sequencing was carried out using PBMCs or T cells enriched from blood (not recorded which). Receptors originate from a woman in her 30s who had recovered from COVID-19. Both conserved end residues are part of each CDR3. The D gene is left open where the match is weak. Not every row has a clone size; where given, it reads once, few, many or a size class.

cdr3_aa,cdr3_nt,j_call,v_call,d_call,clone_size
CASSYRGDTQYF,TGTGCCAGCAGTTATCGGGGGGATACGCAGTATTTT,TRBJ2-3,TRBV6-2/TRBV6-3,-,-
CSASLLETGNTGELFF,TGCAGTGCTAGTCTGCTGGAGACAGGGAACACCGGGGAGCTGTTTTTT,TRBJ2-2,TRBV20-1,-,few
CASSYYTGRSYEQYF,TGTGCCAGCAGTTACTACACGGGGAGGTCCTACGAGCAGTACTTC,TRBJ2-7,TRBV6-5,-,once
CASSPSWGTGNTEAFF,TGTGCCAGCAGCCCCTCGTGGGGCACAGGGAACACTGAAGCTTTCTTT,TRBJ1-1,TRBV7-8,-,-
CATSRGQGASEKLFF,TGTGCCACCAGCAGAGGACAGGGTGCTAGCGAAAAACTGTTTTTT,TRBJ1-4,TRBV15,TRBD1,-
CASSYRSEGGETQYF,TGTGCCAGCAGTTACCGGAGCGAGGGAGGGGAGACCCAGTACTTC,TRBJ2-5,TRBV6-5,TRBD2,-
CASSARQGKLNYGYTF,TGTGCCAGCAGCGCGCGACAGGGGAAACTTAACTATGGCTACACCTTC,TRBJ1-2,TRBV9,TRBD1,once
CASTSGTGGAFGGYTF,TGCGCCAGCACTTCCGGGACAGGGGGCGCCTTTGGGGGCTACACCTTC,TRBJ1-2,TRBV5-1,TRBD1,once
CASSPRTGVGGNTIYF,TGTGCCAGTAGTCCAAGGACAGGGGTAGGGGGAAACACCATATATTTT,TRBJ1-3,TRBV19,TRBD1,-
CATSRVEGSVIAYEQYF,TGTGCCACCAGCAGAGTTGAAGGGAGCGTGATAGCCTACGAGCAGTACTTC,TRBJ2-7,TRBV15,-,-
CASSVDRGPYTF,TGTGCCAGCAGCGTAGACAGGGGGCCCTACACCTTC,TRBJ1-2,TRBV9,TRBD1,-
CASSLGAGGAEKLFF,TGTGCCAGCAGCTTGGGTGCAGGGGGAGCTGAAAAACTGTTTTTT,TRBJ1-4,TRBV5-6,TRBD1,-
CASSPGTETRGYTF,TGTGCCAGCAGCCCCGGGACAGAGACGCGCGGCTACACCTTC,TRBJ1-2,TRBV6-2/TRBV6-3,TRBD1,-
CASSIYRRANTEAFF,TGTGCCAGCAGTATCTACAGGAGGGCAAATACTGAAGCTTTCTTT,TRBJ1-1,TRBV27,-,once
CASSQSATEAFF,TGTGCCAGCAGCCAATCTGCGACTGAAGCTTTCTTT,TRBJ1-1,TRBV3-1/TRBV3-2,-,-
CASSLDVPPVAKNIQYF,TGTGCCAGCAGCTTAGATGTCCCCCCAGTAGCCAAAAACATTCAGTACTTC,TRBJ2-4,TRBV11-3,-,-
CASSSQTGTNGYGYTF,TGTGCCAGCAGCTCCCAGACAGGGACAAATGGCTATGGCTACACCTTC,TRBJ1-2,TRBV5-6,TRBD1,-
CASSPGFYTEAFF,TGTGCCAGCAGTCCAGGGTTTTACACTGAAGCTTTCTTT,TRBJ1-1,TRBV2,-,-
CASSQVWSSGGNEQFF,TGTGCCAGCAGCCAAGTTTGGTCTAGCGGGGGAAATGAGCAGTTCTTC,TRBJ2-1,TRBV4-2,TRBD2,-
CASSVGTEYTGELFF,TGCGCCAGCAGCGTCGGGACAGAATACACCGGGGAGCTGTTTTTT,TRBJ2-2,TRBV5-1,TRBD1,once
CASSLFDSSPLHF,TGTGCCAGCAGTTTATTCGATAGTTCACCCCTCCACTTT,TRBJ1-6,TRBV12-3/TRBV12-4,-,-
CASKGLVADTQYF,TGTGCCAGTAAAGGACTGGTAGCAGATACGCAGTATTTT,TRBJ2-3,TRBV6-5,-,-
CASSPDTAGAYGYTF,TGTGCCAGCAGTCCGGACACAGCCGGAGCCTATGGCTACACCTTC,TRBJ1-2,TRBV6-2/TRBV6-3,-,-
CATSDYRGYEQYF,TGTGCCACCAGTGATTACAGGGGATACGAGCAGTACTTC,TRBJ2-7,TRBV24-1,TRBD1,-
CASSFQREHEQFF,TGTGCCAGCAGCTTCCAGAGGGAACATGAGCAGTTCTTC,TRBJ2-1,TRBV7-2,-,-
CASKDSRNSPLHF,TGTGCCAGCAAAGACAGCAGAAATTCACCCCTCCACTTT,TRBJ1-6,TRBV28,-,-
CASSPRTSGGAGVTQYF,TGTGCCAGCAGCCCTCGGACTAGCGGGGGGGCCGGGGTGACCCAGTACTTC,TRBJ2-5,TRBV4-2,TRBD2,-
CASSPRDSYNSPLHF,TGTGCCAGCTCACCAAGGGACAGTTATAATTCACCCCTCCACTTT,TRBJ1-6,TRBV18,TRBD1,-
CATSDLPGDRGDTQYF,TGTGCCACCAGTGACCTCCCCGGGGACAGGGGTGATACGCAGTATTTT,TRBJ2-3,TRBV24-1,TRBD1,once
CASSFESTGELFF,TGTGCCAGCAGCTTCGAGTCCACCGGGGAGCTGTTTTTT,TRBJ2-2,TRBV5-5,-,-
CASSLAAGSQYEQYF,TGCGCCAGCAGCTTGGCCGCGGGCAGTCAATACGAGCAGTACTTC,TRBJ2-7,TRBV5-1,-,once
CASSALRDRHNEQFF,TGTGCCAGCAGCGCCCTCCGGGACAGACACAATGAGCAGTTCTTC,TRBJ2-1,TRBV9,TRBD1,-
CASSLAYTGELFF,TGCGCCAGCAGCTTAGCCTACACCGGGGAGCTGTTTTTT,TRBJ2-2,TRBV5-1,-,-
CASRQTGTLDYNEQFF,TGTGCCAGCAGACAGACCGGGACTCTCGACTATAATGAGCAGTTCTTC,TRBJ2-1,TRBV2,-,-
CASSGSGPSNTGELFF,TGTGCCAGCAGCGGTAGCGGGCCCTCGAACACCGGGGAGCTGTTTTTT,TRBJ2-2,TRBV9,TRBD2,-
CASSPRTGGAGANVLTF,TGCGCCAGCAGCCCTAGGACGGGGGGGGCTGGGGCCAACGTCCTGACTTTC,TRBJ2-6,TRBV5-1,TRBD2,-
CASSRLTGDGYTF,TGTGCCAGCAGCCGTTTAACAGGGGATGGCTACACCTTC,TRBJ1-2,TRBV3-1/TRBV3-2,TRBD1,-
CASSLSGGGSGTDTQYF,TGCGCCAGCAGCCTAAGCGGGGGAGGATCAGGCACAGATACGCAGTATTTT,TRBJ2-3,TRBV4-1,TRBD2,-
CSARERETQYF,TGCAGTGCTAGAGAGCGCGAGACCCAGTACTTC,TRBJ2-5,TRBV20-1,-,-
CASTWIQGEYNEQFF,TGTGCCAGCACCTGGATCCAGGGCGAATACAATGAGCAGTTCTTC,TRBJ2-1,TRBV7-8,-,-
CASSNGENQPQHF,TGTGCCAGCAGTAACGGGGAAAATCAGCCCCAGCATTTT,TRBJ1-5,TRBV12-3/TRBV12-4,-,-
CASSLAGTGSGNTIYF,TGCGCCAGCAGCTTGGCCGGGACAGGCTCTGGAAACACCATATATTTT,TRBJ1-3,TRBV5-1,TRBD1,-
CASSQTGTTEAFF,TGTGCCAGCAGCCAGACAGGGACCACTGAAGCTTTCTTT,TRBJ1-1,TRBV5-5,TRBD1,-